Listed here are 5 T cell receptor beta chains from one sample, sequenced in a study of regulatory T cells in long-lasting Graves disease. According to the study, TCR beta libraries were built with iRepertoire HTBI primers and CDR3-region Arm-PCR. One entry per CDR3 protein results from TCRdb running MiXCR on the multiplex PCR reads. The sample shows 380,000 or so distinct CDR3 sequences, around 16% of them seen only once. As to time point: newly diagnosed GD, antithyroid drugs for less than 3 months. Preparation of the TCR library used RNA extracted from PBMCs. These records were also assigned to another study, of T cells in Graves' hyperthyroidism and ophthalmopathy.

Material: peripheral blood mononuclear cells (PBMCs), obtained at new diagnosis, from a patient treated with antithyroid drugs. The source of these receptors is a woman aged 18 to 35 with Graves disease.

In this sample, this clonotype turned up many times. This chain joins TRBV3-1 and TRBJ1-2; D gene uncertain. V lost 4 bases and J lost 8, with 11 bases in between. CDR3 size: 12 residues. The germline V gene encodes CDR1 LGHDT and CDR2 YNNKEL (reference sequence). CDR3 DNA sequence: TGTGCCAGCAGCCTTATGTCAAGCGGCTACACCTTC. Translated, it gives CASSLMSSGYTF.

Points on this clonotype: A far bigger clonotype differs at one base, so this is likely a read error. The chain links TRBV11-2 to TRBJ2-3; TRBD2 matches 8 bases. J was trimmed by 2 bases and V by 7 bases; bases with no gene match: 5. There are 14 residues in the CDR3. Germline CDR1 is SGHAT and CDR2 is FQNNGV. The CDR3 bases are TGTGCCAGCACTCCCGGGAGGGTCACAGATACGCAGTATTTT. Translating it yields CASTPGRVTDTQYF.

This chain connects TRBV28 to TRBJ2-1; 12 nucleotides agree with TRBD1. V dropped 6 bases and J dropped 10; count of bases not matched to a gene: 7. Germline V gene data show CDR1 as MDHEN and CDR2 as SYDVKM. The CDR3 has 14 amino acids. CDR3 in amino acids: CASSLDGTGGEQFF. The CDR3 bases are TGTGCCAGCAGCCTAGATGGGACAGGGGGCGAGCAGTTCTTC.

This clonotype was detected ten times or more. This chain connects TRBV11-3 to TRBJ2-1; 8 bases are a match to TRBD1. There are 15 residues in the CDR3. With 3 bases clipped from V and 5 bases from J, the junction kept 6 bases outside the gene matches. CDR1 SGHNT and CDR2 YENEEA come from the germline V gene. The CDR3 bases are TGTGCCAGCAGCTTGGACAGGGACCCAAACAATGAGCAGTTCTTC. Amino acid sequence: CASSLDRDPNNEQFF. The full variable domain, completed using reference TRBV11-3 and TRBJ2-1, is EAGVVQSPRYKIIEKKQPVAFWCNPISGHNTLYWYLQNLGQGPELLIRYENEEAVDDSQLPKDRFSAERLKGVDSTLKIQPAELGDSAVYLCASSLDRDPNNEQFFGPGTRLTVL.

This clonotype has only a few counts. V and J are TRBV29-1 and TRBJ1-6; D ambiguous. The germline V and J ends were trimmed by 7 bases and 5 bases, with 21 bases remaining between them. Germline V gene lookup returns CDR1 SQVTM and CDR2 ANQGSEA. The length of the CDR3 is 16 residues. In DNA form, the CDR3 reads TGCAGCGCTCCCCGGCCCCTAAAGTGGCATAATTCACCCCTCCACTTT. Translated: CSAPRPLKWHNSPLHF.